The next 4 T cell receptor beta chains were all read from a single sample in a study of beta chain features in type 1 diabetes. Of the isolated RNA, all was reverse transcribed, and so the sequenced material was expressed TCRB transcripts. The protocol was immunoSEQ multiplex PCR, while the TCRdb copy is restricted to in-frame clones and leaves out a portion. The sample has about 360,000 clones, roughly 13% seen once. Sequenced sample: naive CD4+ T cells from blood. Receptors were obtained from a man in his late teens or twenties in good health.

This clone was counted only a few times. The chain has TRBV4-3 and TRBJ1-6, with D possibly being TRBD1 (5 bases). Germline CDR1 LGHNA, CDR2 YSLEER. V was trimmed by 3 bases and J by 5 bases, leaving 11 bases between them. The CDR3 is 15 amino acids. The CDR3 DNA is TGCGCCAGCAGCCATAGACAGACCAATAATTCACCCCTCCACTTT. Translating it yields CASSHRQTNNSPLHF.

The chain is built from TRBV11-3 and TRBJ2-3; possible D gene TRBD2, 6 bases. The V end lost 1 base, the J end lost 4 bases, and 15 bases lay between the germline ends. The CDR3 runs to 16 residues. CDR1 SGHNT and CDR2 YENEEA come from the germline V gene. As DNA, the CDR3 is TGTGCCAGCAGCTTAGGGCGGGATTGGACCGCAGATACGCAGTATTTT. It specifies CASSLGRDWTADTQYF. The entire variable domain, with the rest obtained from reference TRBV11-3 and TRBJ2-3, is as follows: EAGVVQSPRYKIIEKKQPVAFWCNPISGHNTLYWYLQNLGQGPELLIRYENEEAVDDSQLPKDRFSAERLKGVDSTLKIQPAELGDSAVYLCASSLGRDWTADTQYFGPGTRLTVL.

The J gene is TRBJ1-2, the V gene TRBV25-1; TRBD1 might be the D (5 bases). V lost 5 bases to trimming and J lost 4 bases, with 11 bases between them. The CDR3 extends over 13 amino acids. From germline, CDR1 is MGHDK and CDR2 SYGVNS. CDR3 DNA: TGTGCCAGCAGTCCCGGGGGGAGCTATGGCTACACCTTC. Protein product: CASSPGGSYGYTF.

This clone showed up just a few times. The chain couples TRBV7-9 to TRBJ1-2; 11 positions match TRBD1. J gave up 8 bases and V 4 bases, and 15 bases lay outside the gene matches. The CDR3 is 17 amino acids. The germline CDR1 and CDR2 sequences are SEHNR and FQNEAQ (reference sequence). The CDR3, as DNA: TGTGCCAGCAGCTCGACTCGGGGACAGGGGGAGGTAAAGGGCTACACCTTC. Translating gives CASSSTRGQGEVKGYTF.